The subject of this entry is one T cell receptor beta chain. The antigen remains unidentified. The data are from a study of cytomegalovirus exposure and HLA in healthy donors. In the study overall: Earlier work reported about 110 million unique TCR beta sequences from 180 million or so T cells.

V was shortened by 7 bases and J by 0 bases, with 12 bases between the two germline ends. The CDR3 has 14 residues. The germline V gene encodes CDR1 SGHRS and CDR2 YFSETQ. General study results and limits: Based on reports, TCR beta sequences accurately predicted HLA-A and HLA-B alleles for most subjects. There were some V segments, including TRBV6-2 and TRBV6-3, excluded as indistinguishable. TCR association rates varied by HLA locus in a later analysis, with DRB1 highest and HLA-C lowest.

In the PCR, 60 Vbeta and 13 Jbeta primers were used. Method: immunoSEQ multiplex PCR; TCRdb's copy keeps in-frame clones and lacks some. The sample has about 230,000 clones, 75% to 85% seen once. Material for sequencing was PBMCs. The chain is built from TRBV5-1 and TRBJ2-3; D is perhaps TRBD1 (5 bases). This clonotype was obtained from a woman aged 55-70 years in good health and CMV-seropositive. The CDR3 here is CASRQWSSTDTQYF. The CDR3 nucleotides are TGCGCCAGCCGACAGTGGAGTAGCACAGATACGCAGTATTTT.